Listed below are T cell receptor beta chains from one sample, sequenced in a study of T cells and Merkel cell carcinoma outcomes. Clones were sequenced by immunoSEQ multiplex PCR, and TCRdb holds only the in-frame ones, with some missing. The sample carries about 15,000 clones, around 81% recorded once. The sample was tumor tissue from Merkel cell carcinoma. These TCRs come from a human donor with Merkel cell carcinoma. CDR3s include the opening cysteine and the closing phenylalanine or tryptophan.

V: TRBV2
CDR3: CASMVAANTEAFF

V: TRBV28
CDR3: CAWDSDQPQHF

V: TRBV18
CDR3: CASSPQGVGEKLFF

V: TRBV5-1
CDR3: CASSLGPSHQPQHF

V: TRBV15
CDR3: CATNRDRGHRETQYF

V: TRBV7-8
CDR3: CASSLSSGGSYEQYF

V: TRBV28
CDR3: CASSSKGVYSNQPQHF

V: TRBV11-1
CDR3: CASSWAGTGHNEQFF

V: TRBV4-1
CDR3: CASSQPTGSPEAFF

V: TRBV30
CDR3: CAWSKTGASPLHF

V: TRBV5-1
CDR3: CASSSRTSGTGNTQYF

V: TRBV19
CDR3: CASSTLGGPNTEAFF

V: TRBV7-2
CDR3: CASSLASLYGYTF

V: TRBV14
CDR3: CATSPSGAKGEQYF

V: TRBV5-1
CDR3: CASSLVGGIMNTEAFF

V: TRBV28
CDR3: CASSFQDRGFF

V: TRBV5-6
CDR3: CASSSGPQETQYF

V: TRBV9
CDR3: CASSPTTGTEQYF

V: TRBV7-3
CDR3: CASSLVGTSGTTDTQYF

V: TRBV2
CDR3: CASSEFPDEQFF

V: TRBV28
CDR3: CASSRARAQYF

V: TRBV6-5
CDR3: CASSREYYNEQFF

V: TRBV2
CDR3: CASRTGTGGAGSNQPQHF

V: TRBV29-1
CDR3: CSVLPGLAAADTQYF

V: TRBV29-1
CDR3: CSAQGGRNEQYF

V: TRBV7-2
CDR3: CASSVAGEETQYF

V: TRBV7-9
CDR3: CASSPRTVNTEAFF

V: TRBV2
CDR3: CASSEGTLRGNTEAFF

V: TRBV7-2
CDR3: CASSDWGQPQHF

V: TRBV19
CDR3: CASSRDSLLSGANVLTF

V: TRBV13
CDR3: CASSRGQGGETQYF

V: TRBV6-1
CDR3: CAAASTNRVRTEAFF